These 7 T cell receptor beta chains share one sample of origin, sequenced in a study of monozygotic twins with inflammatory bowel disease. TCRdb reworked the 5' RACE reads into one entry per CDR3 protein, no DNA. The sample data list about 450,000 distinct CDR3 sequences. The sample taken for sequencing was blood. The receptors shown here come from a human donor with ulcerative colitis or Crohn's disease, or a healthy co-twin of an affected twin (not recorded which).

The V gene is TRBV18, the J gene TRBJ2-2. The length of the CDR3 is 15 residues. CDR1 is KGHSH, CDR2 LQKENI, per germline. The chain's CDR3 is CASSPRLPNTGELFF.

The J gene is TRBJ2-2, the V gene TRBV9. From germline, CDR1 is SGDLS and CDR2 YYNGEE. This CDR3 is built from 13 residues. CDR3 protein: CASNRQETGELFF. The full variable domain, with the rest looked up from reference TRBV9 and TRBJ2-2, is DSGVTQTPKHLITATGQRVTLRCSPRSGDLSVYWYQQSLDQGLQFLIQYYNGEERAKGNILERFSAQQFPDLHSELNLSSLELGDSALYFCASNRQETGELFFGEGSRLTVL.

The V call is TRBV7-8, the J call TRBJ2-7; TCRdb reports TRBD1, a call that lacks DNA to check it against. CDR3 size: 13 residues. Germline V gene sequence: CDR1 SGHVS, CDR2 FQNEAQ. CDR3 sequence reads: CASSTGRNYEQYF.

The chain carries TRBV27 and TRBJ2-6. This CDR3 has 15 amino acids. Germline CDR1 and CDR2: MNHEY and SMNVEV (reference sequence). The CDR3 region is CASSQTDSGANVLTF.

This chain's CDR3 is CASSNPGMDGYTF. The chain employs TRBV19 and TRBJ1-2; without DNA, the TCRdb call of TRBD1 cannot be checked. CDR1 and CDR2 (germline): LNHDA, SQIVND (reference sequence). The CDR3 length is 13 residues.

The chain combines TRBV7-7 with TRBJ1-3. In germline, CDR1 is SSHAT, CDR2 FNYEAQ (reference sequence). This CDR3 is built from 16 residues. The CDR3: CASSLIRKFSGNTIYF.

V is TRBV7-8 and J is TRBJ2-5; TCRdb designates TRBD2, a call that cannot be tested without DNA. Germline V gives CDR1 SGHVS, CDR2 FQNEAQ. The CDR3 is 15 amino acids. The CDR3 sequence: CASSLGTSGAGTQYF.